This T cell receptor (beta chain) was captured in a study of T cells in Graves' hyperthyroidism and ophthalmopathy. Study-level information: Once the initial diagnosis was made, peripheral blood was obtained before any treatment. Study-wide points: Progression to ophthalmopathy was predicted a median of roughly 6.6 months early.

The CDR3 is 16 residues long. V gave up 3 bases and J gave up 8 bases, with 20 bases separating them. Germline V gives CDR1 ENHRY, CDR2 SYGVKD. Any patient presenting with uncontrolled infection, other autoimmune disease, pregnancy or lactation was left out. The study based diagnoses on clinical symptoms, serum thyroxine and TRAb, thyroid ultrasound and orbital computed tomography. Researchers amplified the TCR beta CDR3 regions from RNA transcripts. The TCR CDR3 first-round RT-PCR relied on the HTBI primer set. MiXCR, applied by TCRdb to the multiplex PCR reads, yields one record per CDR3 protein. The repertoire consists of 750,000 to 900,000 distinct CDR3 sequences, with about 38% occurring once and the leading ten covering 8% to 9%. This clonotype came up a few times. Its specificity is not known. It may be a read error: a sequence one base away is much more abundant.

The sample taken for sequencing was blood. The chain uses TRBV10-3 and TRBJ1-5; a weak D match, TRBD1 (6 bases). The source of this sequence is a man between 18 and 29 years old with Graves' hyperthyroidism. CDR3 protein: CAISDHRVSVREPQHF. The CDR3 DNA reads TGTGCCATCAGTGACCACAGGGTGAGCGTACGGGAGCCCCAGCATTTT.